The following is a T cell receptor beta chain sequence with its context. Original data processing: The assay estimated nucleated cells by amplifying reference gene primers. TCRdb keeps only in-frame clones here, not all; method: immunoSEQ multiplex PCR. D and trimming were read from the DNA, whereas the V and J calls and clone size are those reported in that table. The repertoire consists of roughly 230,000 clones, with 65% to 85% occurring once and the leading ten covering about 7.4%. The CDR3 has 16 amino acids. The ends lost 4 bases at V and 8 bases at J; junction bases unmatched: 10. Germline V CDR1 and CDR2: LNHDA, SQIVND (reference sequence). The sample originates from a study of blood T cell repertoires in COVID-19.

The genes are TRBV19 and TRBJ1-6, with 8 bases lining up with TRBD1. The specimen was peripheral blood. This receptor was identified in a woman of 80 years or more with acute or convalescent COVID-19. The CDR3 region has the DNA TGTGCCAGTAGTAAAGGACAGGGCTTGAGGGATTCACCCCTCCACTTT. Translated, it gives CASSKGQGLRDSPLHF.